This T cell receptor (beta chain) was obtained from a study of cytomegalovirus exposure and HLA in healthy donors. Study-wide results and caveats: In a later analysis, an Asian-associated ancestry cluster reportedly showed fewer N-insertions than the approximately 640-donor mean. HLA restriction was apparent for most CMV-associated TCR beta chains in a later analysis. The authors excluded some V segments, including TRBV6-2 and TRBV6-3, as indistinguishable. A later analysis revealed that TCR association rates differed between HLA loci, peaking at DRB1 and bottoming out at HLA-C.

V lost 4 bases to trimming and J lost 3 bases; unmatched junction nucleotides: 4. Germline lookup yields CDR1 SGHRS and CDR2 YFSETQ. The length of the CDR3 is 15 residues. PCR involved 60 Vbeta and 13 Jbeta primers. The data were produced by immunoSEQ multiplex PCR, yet TCRdb's version contains in-frame clones alone and is incomplete. The sample records about 150,000 clones, over 70% being singletons. Comments on this clone: The target antigen is unknown.

The source is a woman between 40 and 55 years old in good health and CMV-seronegative. Sequenced sample: PBMCs. V gene TRBV5-1 combines with J gene TRBJ2-7, with 13 positions matching TRBD2. In nucleotides, the CDR3 is TGCGCCAGCAGCCTAGGGACTAGCGGGAACTACGAGCAGTACTTC. Translated, it gives CASSLGTSGNYEQYF.